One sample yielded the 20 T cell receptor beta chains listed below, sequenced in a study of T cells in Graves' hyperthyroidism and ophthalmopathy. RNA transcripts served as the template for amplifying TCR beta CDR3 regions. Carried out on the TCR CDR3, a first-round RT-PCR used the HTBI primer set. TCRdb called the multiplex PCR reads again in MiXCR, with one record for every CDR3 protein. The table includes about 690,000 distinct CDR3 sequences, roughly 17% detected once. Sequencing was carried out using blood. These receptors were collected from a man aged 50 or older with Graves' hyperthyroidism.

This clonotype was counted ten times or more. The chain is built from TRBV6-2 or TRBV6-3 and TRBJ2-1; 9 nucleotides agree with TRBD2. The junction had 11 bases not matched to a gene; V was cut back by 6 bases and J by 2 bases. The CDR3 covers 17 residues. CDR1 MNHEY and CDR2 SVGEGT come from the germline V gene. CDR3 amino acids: CASSEGSGSFTYNEQFF. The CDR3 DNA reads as TGTGCCAGCAGCGAGGGTAGCGGGAGCTTCACCTACAATGAGCAGTTCTTC.

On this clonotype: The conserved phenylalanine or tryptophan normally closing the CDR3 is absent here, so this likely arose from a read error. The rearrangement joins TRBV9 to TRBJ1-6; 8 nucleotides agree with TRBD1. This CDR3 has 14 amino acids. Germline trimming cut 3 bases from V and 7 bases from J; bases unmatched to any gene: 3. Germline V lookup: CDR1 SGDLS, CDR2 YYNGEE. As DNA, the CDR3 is TGTGCCAGCAGCGCGACAGGGGACAATTCACCCCTCCACTCT. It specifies CASSATGDNSPLHS.

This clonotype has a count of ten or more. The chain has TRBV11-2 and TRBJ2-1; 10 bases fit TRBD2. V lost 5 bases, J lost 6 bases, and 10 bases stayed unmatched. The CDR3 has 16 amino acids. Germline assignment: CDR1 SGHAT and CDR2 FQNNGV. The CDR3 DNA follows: TGTGCCAGCAGCCCATCAATGCTAGCGGGAGTCAATGAGCAGTTCTTC. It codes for CASSPSMLAGVNEQFF.

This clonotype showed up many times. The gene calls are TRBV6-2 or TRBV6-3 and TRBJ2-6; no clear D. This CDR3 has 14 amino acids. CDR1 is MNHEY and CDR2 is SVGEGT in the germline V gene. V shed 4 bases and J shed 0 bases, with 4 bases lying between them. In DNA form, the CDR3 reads TGTGCCAGCAGTTCGAACTCTGGGGCCAACGTCCTGACTTTC. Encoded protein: CASSSNSGANVLTF.

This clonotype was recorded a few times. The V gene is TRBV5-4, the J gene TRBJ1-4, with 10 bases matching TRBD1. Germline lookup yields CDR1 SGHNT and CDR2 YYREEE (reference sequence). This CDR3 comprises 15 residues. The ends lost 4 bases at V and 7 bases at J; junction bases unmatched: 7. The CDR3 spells CASSTRQGAGEKLFF. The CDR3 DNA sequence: TGTGCCAGCAGCACAAGACAGGGGGCGGGTGAAAAACTGTTTTTT.

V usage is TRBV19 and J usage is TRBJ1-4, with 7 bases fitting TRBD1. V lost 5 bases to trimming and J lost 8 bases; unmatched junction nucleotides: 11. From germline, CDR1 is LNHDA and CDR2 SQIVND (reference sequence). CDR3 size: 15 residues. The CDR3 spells CASSAGQEGSEKLFF. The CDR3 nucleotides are TGTGCCAGTAGTGCCGGACAGGAGGGTAGCGAAAAACTGTTTTTT.

DNA for the CDR3: TGTGCCAGCAGCGAGGGAACAGGAAACACCATATATTTT. Translated, it gives CASSEGTGNTIYF. The V call is TRBV2, the J call TRBJ1-3; D is unresolved. The V gene's germline CDR1 is SNHLY and CDR2 FYNNEI. V lost 6 bases to trimming and J lost 4 bases, with 10 bases between them. CDR3 size: 13 residues.

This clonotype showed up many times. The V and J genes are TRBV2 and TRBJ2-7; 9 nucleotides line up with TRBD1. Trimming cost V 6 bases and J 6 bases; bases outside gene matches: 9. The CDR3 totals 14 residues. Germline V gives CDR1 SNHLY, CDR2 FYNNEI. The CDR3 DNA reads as TGTGCCAGCAGGAAGGGGACAGGGTCTAGCGAGCAGTACTTC. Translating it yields CASRKGTGSSEQYF.

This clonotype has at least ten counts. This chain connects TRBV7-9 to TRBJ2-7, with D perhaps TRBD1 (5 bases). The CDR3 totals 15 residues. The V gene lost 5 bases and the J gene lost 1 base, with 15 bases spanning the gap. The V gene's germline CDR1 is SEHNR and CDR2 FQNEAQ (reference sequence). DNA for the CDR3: TGTGCCAGCAGCGGCCGATCTCAGGGTTCCTACGAGCAGTACTTC. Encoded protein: CASSGRSQGSYEQYF.

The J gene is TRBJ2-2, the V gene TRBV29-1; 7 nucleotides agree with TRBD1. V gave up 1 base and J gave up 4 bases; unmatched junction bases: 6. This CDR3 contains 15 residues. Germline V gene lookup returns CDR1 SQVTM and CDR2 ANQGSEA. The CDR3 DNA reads TGCAGCGTTGAAGTTAACAGGGGATTCACCGGGGAGCTGTTTTTT. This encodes CSVEVNRGFTGELFF.

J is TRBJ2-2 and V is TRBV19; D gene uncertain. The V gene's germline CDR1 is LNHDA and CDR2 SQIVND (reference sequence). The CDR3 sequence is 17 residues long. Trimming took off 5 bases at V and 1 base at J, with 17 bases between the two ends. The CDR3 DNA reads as TGTGCCAGTAGTGCGATGCCTAGGTTACAGAACACCGGGGAGCTGTTTTTT. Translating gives CASSAMPRLQNTGELFF.

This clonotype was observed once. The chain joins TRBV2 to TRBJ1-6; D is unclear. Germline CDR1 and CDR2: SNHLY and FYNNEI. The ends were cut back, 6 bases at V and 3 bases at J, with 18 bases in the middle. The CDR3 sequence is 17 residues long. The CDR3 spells CASSASPIGVYNSPLHF. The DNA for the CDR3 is TGTGCCAGCAGCGCATCCCCTATCGGGGTCTATAATTCACCCCTCCACTTT. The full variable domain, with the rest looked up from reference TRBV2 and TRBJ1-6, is EPEVTQTPSHQVTQMGQEVILRCVPISNHLYFYWYRQILGQKVEFLVSFYNNEISEKSEIFDDQFSVERPDGSNFTLKIRSTKLEDSAMYFCASSASPIGVYNSPLHFGNGTRLTVT.

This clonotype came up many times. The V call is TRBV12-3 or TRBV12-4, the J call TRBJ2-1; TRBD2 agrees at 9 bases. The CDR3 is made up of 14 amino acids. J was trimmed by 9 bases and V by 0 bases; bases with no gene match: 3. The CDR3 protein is CASSLASGRFEQFF. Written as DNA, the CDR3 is TGTGCCAGCAGTTTAGCCAGCGGGAGGTTTGAGCAGTTCTTC.

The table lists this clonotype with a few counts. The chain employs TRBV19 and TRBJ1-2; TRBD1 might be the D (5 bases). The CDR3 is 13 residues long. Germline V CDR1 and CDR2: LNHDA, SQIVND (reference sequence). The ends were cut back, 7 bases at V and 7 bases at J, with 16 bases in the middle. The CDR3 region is CASIQANIGGYTF. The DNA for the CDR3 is TGTGCCAGTATACAGGCGAACATCGGTGGCTACACCTTC. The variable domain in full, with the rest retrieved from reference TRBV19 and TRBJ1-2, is DGGITQSPKYLFRKEGQNVTLSCEQNLNHDAMYWYRQDPGQGLRLIYYSQIVNDFQKGDIAEGYSVSREKKESFPLTVTSAQKNPTAFYLCASIQANIGGYTFGSGTRLTVV.

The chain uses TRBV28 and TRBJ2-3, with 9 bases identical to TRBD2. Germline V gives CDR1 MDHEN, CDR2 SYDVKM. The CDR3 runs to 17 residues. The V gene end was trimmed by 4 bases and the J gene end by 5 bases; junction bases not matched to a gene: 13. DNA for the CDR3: TGTGCCAGCAGTTCGTATACGCGGGAGGGCCATGGAGATACGCAGTATTTT. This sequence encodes CASSSYTREGHGDTQYF.

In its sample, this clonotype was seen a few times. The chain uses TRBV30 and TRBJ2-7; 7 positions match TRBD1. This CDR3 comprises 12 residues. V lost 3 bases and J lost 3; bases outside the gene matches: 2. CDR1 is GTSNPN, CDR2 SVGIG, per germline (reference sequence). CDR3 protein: CAWSQGDYEQYF. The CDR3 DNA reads TGTGCCTGGAGCCAGGGGGACTACGAGCAGTACTTC.

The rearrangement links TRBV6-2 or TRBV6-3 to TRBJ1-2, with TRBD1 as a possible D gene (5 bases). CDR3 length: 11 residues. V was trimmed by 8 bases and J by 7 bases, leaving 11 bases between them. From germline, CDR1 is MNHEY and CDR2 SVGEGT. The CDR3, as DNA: TGTGCCAGCTCAGGGTATTTTGGCTACACCTTC. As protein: CASSGYFGYTF.

In nucleotides, the CDR3 is TGCGCCAGCAGCCAACTCGGGGGCCTAGGGACGTACTTC. It codes for CASSQLGGLGTYF. V and J are TRBV4-1 and TRBJ2-5; D assignment may be TRBD1 or TRBD2 (6 bases each). The length of the CDR3 is 13 residues. The germline V gene encodes CDR1 MGHRA and CDR2 YSYEKL. Between the trimmed V and J ends, which lost 2 bases and 13 bases, there was a span of 17 bases.

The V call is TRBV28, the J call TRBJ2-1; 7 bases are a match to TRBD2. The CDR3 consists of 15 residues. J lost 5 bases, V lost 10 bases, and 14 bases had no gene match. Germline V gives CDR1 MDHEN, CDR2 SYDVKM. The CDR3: CAILGEGPPHNEQFF. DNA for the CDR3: TGTGCCATCCTGGGGGAGGGACCCCCACACAATGAGCAGTTCTTC.

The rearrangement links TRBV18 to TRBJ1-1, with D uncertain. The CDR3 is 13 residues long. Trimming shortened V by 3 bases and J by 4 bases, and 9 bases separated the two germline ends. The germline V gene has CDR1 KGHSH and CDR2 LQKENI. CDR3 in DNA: TGTGCCAGCTCACCTACTCGGGGCACTGAAGCTTTCTTT. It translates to CASSPTRGTEAFF.